The 20 T cell receptor beta chains below all came from one sample that was sequenced in a study of sequential checkpoint blockade in melanoma. Produced via immunoSEQ multiplex PCR; TCRdb's table is partial and in-frame only. The sample shows approximately 4,200 clones, roughly a quarter of them seen only once. Documented treatment: randomized to nivolumab then ipilimumab (arm A) or the reverse (arm B). The source material was tumor tissue (inferred from file names), sampled from a patient given nivolumab and ipilimumab in sequence. Every receptor here comes from a human donor with melanoma.

This clone has only a few counts. The V call is TRBV15, the J call TRBJ1-1, with a weak D call TRBD1 (6 bases). This CDR3 region has 15 residues. Germline loops: CDR1 LNHNV, CDR2 YYDKDF (reference sequence). V was shortened by 0 bases and J by 4 bases, with 12 bases between the two germline ends. CDR3 sequence reads: CATSRDPGVGTEAFF. CDR3 sequence (DNA): TGTGCCACCAGCAGAGATCCAGGGGTCGGCACTGAAGCTTTCTTT.

This chain connects TRBV19 to TRBJ2-1; a weak D match, TRBD1 (5 bases). This CDR3 is 13 amino acids long. The V and J ends lost 7 bases and 2 bases respectively, with 9 bases between them. The germline V gene has CDR1 LNHDA and CDR2 SQIVND (reference sequence). CDR3 sequence (DNA): TGTGCCAGTAATACAGGAACCTACAATGAGCAGTTCTTC. This translates into CASNTGTYNEQFF. Based on the CDR3 plus reference TRBV19 and TRBJ2-1, the full variable domain is DGGITQSPKYLFRKEGQNVTLSCEQNLNHDAMYWYRQDPGQGLRLIYYSQIVNDFQKGDIAEGYSVSREKKESFPLTVTSAQKNPTAFYLCASNTGTYNEQFFGPGTRLTVL.

This sequence joins TRBV29-1 and TRBJ2-2, with D possibly matching TRBD1 (6 bases). Per germline, CDR1 SQVTM and CDR2 ANQGSEA. The V and J ends lost 4 bases and 5 bases respectively, with 8 bases between them. CDR3 length equals 12 residues. CDR3 sequence (DNA): TGCAGCGTTGGCAGGGGTACCGGGGAGCTGTTTTTT. Protein sequence: CSVGRGTGELFF.

The chain employs TRBV6-8 and TRBJ1-6; D gene ambiguous. The CDR3 covers 13 residues. Germline CDR1 reads MNHGY; CDR2 reads SAAAGT. V gave up 4 bases and J gave up 2 bases, with 3 bases separating them. Written as DNA, the CDR3 is TGTGCCAGCAGTTTTACCTATAATTCACCCCTCCACTTT. Residues: CASSFTYNSPLHF.

The table lists this clone with many counts. The V gene is TRBV11-3, the J gene TRBJ2-3; no clear D. The CDR3 is 15 residues long. Germline loops: CDR1 SGHNT, CDR2 YENEEA. Between the trimmed V and J ends, which lost 3 bases and 0 bases, there was a span of 10 bases. The CDR3 sequence is CASSFPGASTDTQYF. Written as DNA, the CDR3 is TGTGCCAGCAGCTTCCCCGGAGCTAGCACAGATACGCAGTATTTT.

This clone has more than one count but fewer than ten. The CDR3 protein is CAISEFRGRGSDEQFF. For the CDR3, the DNA is TGTGCCATCAGTGAGTTTCGCGGGAGGGGGAGCGATGAGCAGTTCTTC. The V gene is TRBV10-3, the J gene TRBJ2-1; 9 bases match TRBD2. The germline gives CDR1 ENHRY, CDR2 SYGVKD. The CDR3 is 16 residues long. V shed 1 base and J 8 bases; nucleotides not matched to a gene: 9.

This clone has only a few counts. The CDR3 nucleotides read TGTGCCAGCAGTGATGGTAGGGGGGATCAGCCCCAGCATTTT. This translates into CASSDGRGDQPQHF. This chain uses TRBV6-8 with TRBJ1-5; D perhaps matches TRBD1 (6 bases). Trimming cost V 5 bases and J 5 bases, with 13 bases left between them. The CDR3 contains 14 residues. Germline CDR1 is MNHGY and CDR2 is SAAAGT.

The chain couples TRBV30 to TRBJ1-5; D is ambiguous. This CDR3 is built from 13 residues. Germline V gene data show CDR1 as GTSNPN and CDR2 as SVGIG (reference sequence). The germline V and J ends were trimmed by 0 bases and 6 bases, with 9 bases remaining between them. CDR3 in amino acids: CAWSVYIGQPQHF. The CDR3 DNA follows: TGTGCCTGGAGTGTATATATAGGTCAGCCCCAGCATTTT.

The chain combines TRBV19 with TRBJ2-4; the D gene could be TRBD1 or TRBD2 (7 bases each). Germline values: CDR1 LNHDA, CDR2 SQIVND (reference sequence). The CDR3 is 13 residues long. V was clipped by 7 bases and J by 6 bases, with 13 bases between them. DNA of the CDR3: TGTGCCAGTACCCGGGGGGACAGAAACATTCAGTACTTC. It yields the protein CASTRGDRNIQYF.

A few counts support this clone. V usage is TRBV19 and J usage is TRBJ1-1, with D possibly matching TRBD1 (5 bases). The germline V gene has CDR1 LNHDA and CDR2 SQIVND (reference sequence). Trimming removed 5 bases at V and 1 base at J, with 14 bases between. This CDR3 is 15 amino acids long. The CDR3: CASSLEGTRNTEAFF. The CDR3 DNA sequence: TGTGCCAGTAGTTTGGAGGGGACCCGGAACACTGAAGCTTTCTTT.

The V gene is TRBV6-8, the J gene TRBJ2-7; TRBD1 agrees at 9 bases. Looked up from germline, CDR1 is MNHGY and CDR2 is SAAAGT. With V trimmed by 0 bases and J by 3 bases, 9 bases remained unmatched. The CDR3 has 17 residues. CDR3 protein: CASSYSLRTGAVYEQYF. In DNA, the CDR3 is TGTGCCAGCAGTTACTCCCTTAGGACAGGGGCGGTCTACGAGCAGTACTTC.

There are a few counts of this clone. The chain has TRBV9 and TRBJ2-3; 14 bases match TRBD2. The CDR3 covers 17 residues. Germline trimming cut 4 bases from V and 5 bases from J; bases unmatched to any gene: 9. Germline V gives CDR1 SGDLS, CDR2 YYNGEE. CDR3 coding DNA: TGTGCCAGCAGCTTTGCGAGACTAGCGGGAGGGCTAGATACGCAGTATTTT. Translating it yields CASSFARLAGGLDTQYF.

This clone was recorded at least ten times. The chain employs TRBV11-3 and TRBJ2-1, with 8 bases fitting TRBD2. The J segment lost 8 bases and the V segment lost 5 bases, leaving 8 bases of the junction unmatched. Germline-derived CDR1 and CDR2 are SGHNT and YENEEA. The CDR3 covers 14 residues. The CDR3 DNA sequence: TGTGCCAGCAGCCCTAGCGGGTCGGGGTATGAGCAGTTCTTC. It encodes CASSPSGSGYEQFF.

The rearrangement links TRBV19 to TRBJ2-5, with D perhaps matching TRBD1 (5 bases). V gave up 3 bases and J gave up 0 bases, with 8 bases separating them. The V gene's germline CDR1 is LNHDA and CDR2 SQIVND (reference sequence). The CDR3 runs 14 residues. CDR3 region: CASSISGYQETQYF. The CDR3 nucleotides read TGTGCCAGTAGTATTTCAGGGTACCAAGAGACCCAGTACTTC.

The chain recombines TRBV9 with TRBJ2-1; TRBD2 aligns across 11 bases. The V and J ends lost 4 bases and 6 bases, in that order; junction bases with no gene match: 6. The CDR3 is made up of 15 amino acids. The germline gives CDR1 SGDLS, CDR2 YYNGEE. CDR3 in DNA: TGTGCCAGCAGCTTCGGACTAGCGGGCACCAATGAGCAGTTCTTC. This codes for CASSFGLAGTNEQFF.

The V and J genes are TRBV6-8 and TRBJ2-5; no reliable D call. The CDR3 runs to 13 residues. From germline, CDR1 is MNHGY and CDR2 SAAAGT. The ends were cut back, 1 base at V and 5 bases at J, with 8 bases in the middle. CDR3 in DNA: TGTGCCAGCAGTTACTGGCAGACGGAGACCCAGTACTTC. It encodes CASSYWQTETQYF.

This clone was picked up a small number of times. The chain has TRBV6-8 and TRBJ1-2, with unresolved D. V was trimmed by 5 bases and J by 4 bases, leaving 8 bases between them. CDR3 length: 12 amino acids. CDR1 and CDR2 from the germline V gene are MNHGY and SAAAGT. CDR3 nucleotide sequence: TGTGCCAGCAGTAAATCCGTCTATGGCTACACCTTC. Translation: CASSKSVYGYTF.

This clone came up many times. The chain has TRBV11-3 and TRBJ2-5; D remains unclear. The germline gives CDR1 SGHNT, CDR2 YENEEA. The CDR3 runs to 14 residues. V was trimmed by 3 bases and J by 1 base, leaving 9 bases between them. This CDR3 reads CASSLRSVQETQYF. The CDR3 DNA sequence: TGTGCCAGCAGCTTGCGCAGCGTCCAAGAGACCCAGTACTTC. The full variable domain, rest sourced from reference TRBV11-3 and TRBJ2-5, is EAGVVQSPRYKIIEKKQPVAFWCNPISGHNTLYWYLQNLGQGPELLIRYENEEAVDDSQLPKDRFSAERLKGVDSTLKIQPAELGDSAVYLCASSLRSVQETQYFGPGTRLLVL.

This clone was counted only a few times. CDR3 residues: CASGVEGQRNYGYTF. The CDR3 region has the DNA TGCGCCAGCGGAGTCGAGGGACAGAGGAACTATGGCTACACCTTC. The chain is built from TRBV23-1 and TRBJ1-2; TRBD1 aligns across 7 bases. TRBV23-1 is given ORF status, its function remaining uncertain. With 8 bases clipped from V and 2 bases from J, the junction kept 11 bases outside the gene matches. The CDR3 is 15 amino acids.

CDR3 sequence (DNA): TGTGCCAGCAGTTACGAGGGACAGGGAGGTTCACCCCTCCACTTT. Protein product: CASSYEGQGGSPLHF. The chain uses TRBV6-8 and TRBJ1-6, with 9 bases identical to TRBD1. The J segment lost 9 bases and the V segment lost 2 bases, leaving 5 bases of the junction unmatched. Germline CDR1 is MNHGY and CDR2 is SAAAGT. This CDR3 contains 15 residues.